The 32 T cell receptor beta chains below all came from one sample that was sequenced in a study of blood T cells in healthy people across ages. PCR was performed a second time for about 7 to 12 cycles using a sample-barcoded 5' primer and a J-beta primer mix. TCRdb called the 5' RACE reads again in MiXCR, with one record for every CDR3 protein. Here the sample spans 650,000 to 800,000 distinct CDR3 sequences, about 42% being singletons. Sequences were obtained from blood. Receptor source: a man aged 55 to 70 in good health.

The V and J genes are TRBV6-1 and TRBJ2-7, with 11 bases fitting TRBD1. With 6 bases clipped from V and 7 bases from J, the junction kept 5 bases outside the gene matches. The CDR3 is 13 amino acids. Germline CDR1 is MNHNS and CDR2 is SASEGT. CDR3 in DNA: TGTGCCAGCAGACAGGACAGGGGGCGTGAGCAGTACTTC. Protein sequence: CASRQDRGREQYF.

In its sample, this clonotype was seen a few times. CDR3 sequence reads: CASWTENYGYTF. DNA for the CDR3: TGTGCCAGTTGGACAGAAAACTATGGCTACACCTTC. The V and J genes are TRBV21-1 and TRBJ1-2; TRBD1, the table's D call, lacks a check against the DNA. TRBV21-1 is a documented pseudogene. The CDR3 runs to 12 residues.

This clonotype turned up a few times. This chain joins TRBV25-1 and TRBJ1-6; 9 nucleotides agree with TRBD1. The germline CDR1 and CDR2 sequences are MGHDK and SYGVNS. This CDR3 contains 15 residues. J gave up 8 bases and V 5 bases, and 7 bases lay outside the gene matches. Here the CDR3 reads CASSPTGGMDSPLHF. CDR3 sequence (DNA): TGTGCCAGCAGTCCGACAGGGGGGATGGATTCACCCCTCCACTTT.

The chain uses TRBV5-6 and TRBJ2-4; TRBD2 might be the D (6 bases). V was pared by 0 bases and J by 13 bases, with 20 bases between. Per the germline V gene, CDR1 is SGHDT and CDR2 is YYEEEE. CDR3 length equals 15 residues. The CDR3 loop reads CASSLVRGTYNEQYF. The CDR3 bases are TGTGCCAGCAGCTTGGTTCGGGGGACTTACAATGAGCAGTACTTC.

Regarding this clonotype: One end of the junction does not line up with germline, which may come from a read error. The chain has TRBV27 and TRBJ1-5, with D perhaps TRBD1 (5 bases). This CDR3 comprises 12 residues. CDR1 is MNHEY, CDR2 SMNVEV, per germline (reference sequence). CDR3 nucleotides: TGTGCCAGTGGGACGGTTGATCACCCCCAGCATTTT. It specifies CASGTVDHPQHF.

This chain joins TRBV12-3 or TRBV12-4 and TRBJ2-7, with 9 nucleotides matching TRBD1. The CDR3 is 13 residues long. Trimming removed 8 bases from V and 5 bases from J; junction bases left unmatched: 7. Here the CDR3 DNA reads TGTGCCAGCGGGACTGGGACAGGGCACGAGCAGTACTTC. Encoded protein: CASGTGTGHEQYF.

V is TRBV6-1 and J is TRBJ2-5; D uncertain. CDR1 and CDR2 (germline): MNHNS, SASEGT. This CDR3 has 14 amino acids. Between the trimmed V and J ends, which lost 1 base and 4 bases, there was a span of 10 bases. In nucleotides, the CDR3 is TGTGCCAGCAGTGAAGGTGTCTACTCAGAGACCCAGTACTTC. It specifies CASSEGVYSETQYF.

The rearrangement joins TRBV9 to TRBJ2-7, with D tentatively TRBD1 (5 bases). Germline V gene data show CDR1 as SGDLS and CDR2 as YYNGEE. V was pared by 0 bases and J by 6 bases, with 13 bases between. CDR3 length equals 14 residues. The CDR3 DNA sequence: TGTGCCAGCAGCGTAGTGGTACAGGCAGGCGAGCAGTACTTC. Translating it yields CASSVVVQAGEQYF.

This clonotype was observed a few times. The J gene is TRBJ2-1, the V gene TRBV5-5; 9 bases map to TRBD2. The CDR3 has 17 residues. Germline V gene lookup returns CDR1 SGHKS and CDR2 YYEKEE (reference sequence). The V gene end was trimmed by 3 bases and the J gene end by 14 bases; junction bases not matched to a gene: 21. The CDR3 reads CASSWDAHSGGPSFEFF. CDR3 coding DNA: TGTGCCAGCAGCTGGGACGCGCATAGCGGGGGCCCATCGTTTGAGTTCTTC.

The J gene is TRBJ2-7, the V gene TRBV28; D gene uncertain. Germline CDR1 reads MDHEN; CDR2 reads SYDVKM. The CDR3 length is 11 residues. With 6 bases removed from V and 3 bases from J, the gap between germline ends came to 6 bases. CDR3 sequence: CASRRIYEQYF. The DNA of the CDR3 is TGTGCCAGCAGGCGTATCTACGAGCAGTACTTC.

CDR3 bases: TGTGCCATCAGTGGTGTTAGCGGAAGCACAGATACGCAGTATTTT. It is translated as CAISGVSGSTDTQYF. J is TRBJ2-3 and V is TRBV10-3; a possible D gene is TRBD2 (6 bases). V was clipped by 4 bases and J by 0 bases, with 11 bases between them. Germline V gene lookup returns CDR1 ENHRY and CDR2 SYGVKD. This CDR3 has 15 residues.

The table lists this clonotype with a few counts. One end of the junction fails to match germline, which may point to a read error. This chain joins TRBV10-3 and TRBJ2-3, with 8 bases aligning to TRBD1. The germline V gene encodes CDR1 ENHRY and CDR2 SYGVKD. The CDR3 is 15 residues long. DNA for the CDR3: TGTGCCGTCAGCGCCGGGACAGGCTACACAGATACGCAGTATTTT. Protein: CAVSAGTGYTDTQYF.

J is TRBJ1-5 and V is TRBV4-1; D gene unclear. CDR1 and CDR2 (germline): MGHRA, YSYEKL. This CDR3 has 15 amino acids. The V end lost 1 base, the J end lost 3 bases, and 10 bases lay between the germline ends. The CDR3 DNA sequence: TGCGCCAGCAGCCAAGGTTTAGGGAACAATCAGCCCCAGCATTTT. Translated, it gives CASSQGLGNNQPQHF.

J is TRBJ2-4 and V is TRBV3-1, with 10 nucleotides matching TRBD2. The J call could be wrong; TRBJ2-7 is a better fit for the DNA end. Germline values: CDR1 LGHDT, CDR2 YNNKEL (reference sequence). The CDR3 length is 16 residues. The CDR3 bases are TGTGCCAGCAGCCGAAAAAAGCGGGGGGGACCCTACGAGCAGTACTTC. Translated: CASSRKKRGGPYEQYF.

The CDR3 nucleotides are TGTGCCAGCAGCTCCAACGCACAGTTTACAGATACGCAGTATTTT. Its protein product is CASSSNAQFTDTQYF. V gene TRBV7-2 combines with J gene TRBJ2-3; D unclear. Trimming took off 4 bases at V and 3 bases at J, with 14 bases between the two ends. CDR3 length: 15 amino acids. The germline gives CDR1 SGHTA, CDR2 FQGNSA.

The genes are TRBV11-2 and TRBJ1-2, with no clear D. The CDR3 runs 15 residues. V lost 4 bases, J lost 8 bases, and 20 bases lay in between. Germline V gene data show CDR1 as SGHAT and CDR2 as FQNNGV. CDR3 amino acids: CASSSTNGATSGYTF. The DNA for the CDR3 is TGTGCCAGCAGCTCAACGAACGGCGCGACATCCGGCTACACCTTC.

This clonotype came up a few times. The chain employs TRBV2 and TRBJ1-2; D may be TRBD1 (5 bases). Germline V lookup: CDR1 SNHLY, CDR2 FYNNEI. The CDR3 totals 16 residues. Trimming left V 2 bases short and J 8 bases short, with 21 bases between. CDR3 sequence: CASSELPDRDVFGYTF. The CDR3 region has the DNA TGTGCCAGCAGTGAATTGCCCGACAGAGACGTCTTCGGCTACACCTTC.

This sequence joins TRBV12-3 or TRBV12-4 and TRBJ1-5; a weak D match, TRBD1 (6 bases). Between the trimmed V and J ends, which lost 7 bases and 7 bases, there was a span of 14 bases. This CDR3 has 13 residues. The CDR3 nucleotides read TGTGCCAGCACCCTAGGGGGAGGCCAGCCCCAGCATTTT. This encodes CASTLGGGQPQHF.

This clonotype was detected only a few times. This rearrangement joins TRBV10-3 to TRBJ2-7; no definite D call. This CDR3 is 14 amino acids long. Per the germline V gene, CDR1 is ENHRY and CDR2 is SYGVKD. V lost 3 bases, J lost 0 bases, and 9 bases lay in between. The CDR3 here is CAISDTASSYEQYF. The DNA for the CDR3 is TGTGCCATCAGTGATACCGCTAGCTCCTACGAGCAGTACTTC.

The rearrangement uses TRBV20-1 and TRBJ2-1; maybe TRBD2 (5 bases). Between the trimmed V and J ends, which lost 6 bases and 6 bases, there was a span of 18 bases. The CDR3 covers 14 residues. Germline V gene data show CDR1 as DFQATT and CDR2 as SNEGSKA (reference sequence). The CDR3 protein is CSAAEGIGGNEQFF. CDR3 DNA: TGCAGTGCCGCCGAGGGAATCGGTGGCAATGAGCAGTTCTTC.

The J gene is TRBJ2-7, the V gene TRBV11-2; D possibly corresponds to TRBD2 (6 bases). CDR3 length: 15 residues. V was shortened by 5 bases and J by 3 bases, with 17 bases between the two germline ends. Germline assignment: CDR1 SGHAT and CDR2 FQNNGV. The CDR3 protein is CASSPRRETFYEQYF. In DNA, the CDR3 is TGTGCCAGCAGCCCTAGACGGGAGACATTCTACGAGCAGTACTTC.

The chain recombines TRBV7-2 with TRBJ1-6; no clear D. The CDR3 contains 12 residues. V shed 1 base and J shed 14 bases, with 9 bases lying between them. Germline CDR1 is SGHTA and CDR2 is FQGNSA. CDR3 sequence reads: CASSLVAMALHF. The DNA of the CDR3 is TGTGCCAGCAGCTTAGTGGCCATGGCCCTCCACTTT.

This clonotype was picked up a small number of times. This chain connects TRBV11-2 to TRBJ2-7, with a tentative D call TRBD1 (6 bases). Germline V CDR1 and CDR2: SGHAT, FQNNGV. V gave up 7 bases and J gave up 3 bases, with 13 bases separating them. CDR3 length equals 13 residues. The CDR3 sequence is CASTKDSYYEQYF. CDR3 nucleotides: TGTGCCAGCACCAAGGACAGTTACTACGAGCAGTACTTC.

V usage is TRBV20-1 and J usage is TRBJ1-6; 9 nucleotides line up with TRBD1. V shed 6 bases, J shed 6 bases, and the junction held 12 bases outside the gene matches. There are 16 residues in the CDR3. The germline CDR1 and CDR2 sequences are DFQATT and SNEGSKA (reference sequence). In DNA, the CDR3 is TGCAGTGCCACACCCGGGACAGGGTACGGTAATTCACCCCTCCACTTT. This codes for CSATPGTGYGNSPLHF.

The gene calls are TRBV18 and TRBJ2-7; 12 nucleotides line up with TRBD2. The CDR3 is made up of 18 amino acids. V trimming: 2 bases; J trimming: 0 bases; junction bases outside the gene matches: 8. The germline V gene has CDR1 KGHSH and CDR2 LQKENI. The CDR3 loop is CASSPNGWTSGDSYEQYF. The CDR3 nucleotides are TGTGCCAGCTCACCAAACGGATGGACTAGCGGGGACTCCTACGAGCAGTACTTC.

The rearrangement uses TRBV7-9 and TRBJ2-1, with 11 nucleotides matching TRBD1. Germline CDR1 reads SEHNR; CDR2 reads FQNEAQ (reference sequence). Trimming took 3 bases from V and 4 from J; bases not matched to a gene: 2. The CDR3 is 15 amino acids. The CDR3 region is CASSLWDRGYNEQFF. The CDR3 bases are TGTGCCAGCAGCTTGTGGGACAGGGGGTACAATGAGCAGTTCTTC.

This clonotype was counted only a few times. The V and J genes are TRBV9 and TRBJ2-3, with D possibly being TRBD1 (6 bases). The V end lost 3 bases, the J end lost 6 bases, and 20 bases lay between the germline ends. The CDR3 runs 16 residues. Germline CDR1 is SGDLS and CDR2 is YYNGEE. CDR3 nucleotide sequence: TGTGCCAGCAGCGAAAACGGACAGCTCACTTGGGATACGCAGTATTTT. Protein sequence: CASSENGQLTWDTQYF.

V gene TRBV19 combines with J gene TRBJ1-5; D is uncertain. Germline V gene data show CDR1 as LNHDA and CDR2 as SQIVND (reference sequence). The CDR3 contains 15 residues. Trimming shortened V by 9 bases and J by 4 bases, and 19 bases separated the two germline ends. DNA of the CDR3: TGTGCCAGCCTTTTGATCCATCAGGCGAATCAGCCCCAGCATTTT. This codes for CASLLIHQANQPQHF.

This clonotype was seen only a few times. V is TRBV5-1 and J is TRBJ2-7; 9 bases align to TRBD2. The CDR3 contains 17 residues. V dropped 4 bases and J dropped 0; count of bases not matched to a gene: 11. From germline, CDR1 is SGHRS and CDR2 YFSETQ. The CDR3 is CASSQALSGGLSYEQYF. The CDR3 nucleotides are TGCGCCAGCAGCCAAGCCCTTAGCGGGGGCCTCTCCTACGAGCAGTACTTC.

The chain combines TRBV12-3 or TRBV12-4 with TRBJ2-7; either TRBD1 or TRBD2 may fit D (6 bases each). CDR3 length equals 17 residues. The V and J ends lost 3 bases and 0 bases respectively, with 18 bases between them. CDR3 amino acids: CASSFSAGRDNSYEQYF. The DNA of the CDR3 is TGTGCCAGCAGTTTTAGCGCCGGGCGGGACAACTCCTACGAGCAGTACTTC.

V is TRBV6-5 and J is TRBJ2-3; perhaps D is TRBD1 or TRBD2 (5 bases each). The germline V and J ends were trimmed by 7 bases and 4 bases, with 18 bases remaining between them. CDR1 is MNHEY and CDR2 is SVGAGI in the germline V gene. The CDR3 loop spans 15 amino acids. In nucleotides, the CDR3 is TGTGCCAGCACCGACCGGGGAAGGGGCGCAGATACGCAGTATTTT. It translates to CASTDRGRGADTQYF.

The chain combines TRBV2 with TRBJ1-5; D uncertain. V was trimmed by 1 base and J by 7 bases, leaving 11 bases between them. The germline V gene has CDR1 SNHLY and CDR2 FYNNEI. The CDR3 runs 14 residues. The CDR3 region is CASSEGGVGQPQHF. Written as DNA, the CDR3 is TGTGCCAGCAGTGAAGGGGGAGTTGGGCAGCCCCAGCATTTT.